The 16 T cell receptor beta chains reported below all come from one sample, sequenced in a study of T cells after yellow fever vaccination. MiXCR, applied by TCRdb to the 5' RACE reads, yields one record per CDR3 protein. This table holds some 300,000 distinct CDR3 sequences, roughly 9% found once. This specimen consisted of CD4+ T cells sorted from PBMCs, obtained 5 days after the yellow fever booster vaccination. The receptors shown here come from a man aged 18 to 30 who received the YFV17D yellow fever vaccine.

The V call is TRBV5-1, the J call TRBJ1-4; D might be TRBD1 (6 bases). Looked up from germline, CDR1 is SGHRS and CDR2 is YFSETQ. The germline V and J ends were trimmed by 0 bases and 0 bases, with 9 bases remaining between them. This CDR3 region has 16 residues. CDR3 nucleotides: TGCGCCAGCAGCTTGGAAGGGGACACAACTAATGAAAAACTGTTTTTT. This gives the protein CASSLEGDTTNEKLFF.

The rearrangement joins TRBV14 to TRBJ1-1; TRBD1 matches 7 bases. V lost 0 bases to trimming and J lost 8 bases; unmatched junction nucleotides: 3. Germline V gene sequence: CDR1 SGHDN, CDR2 FVKESK. This CDR3 spans 13 amino acids. The CDR3 is CASSQERQGEAFF. The CDR3 nucleotides read TGTGCCAGCAGCCAAGAAAGACAGGGAGAAGCTTTCTTT.

The chain links TRBV4-1 to TRBJ2-1; D is tentatively TRBD1 or TRBD2 (5 bases each). The CDR3 length is 14 residues. V was pared by 4 bases and J by 8 bases, with 15 bases between. Germline V gives CDR1 MGHRA, CDR2 YSYEKL. The CDR3 DNA reads TGCGCCAGCAGCCGAAGTGGCCGGGGCGATGAGCAGTTCTTC. Encoded protein: CASSRSGRGDEQFF.

The chain links TRBV6-5 to TRBJ2-3; 11 bases map to TRBD2. The germline V gene encodes CDR1 MNHEY and CDR2 SVGAGI. The CDR3 totals 17 residues. Unmatched junction bases numbered 7, after V lost 1 base and J lost 4 bases. CDR3 residues: CASSYWASGGFADTQYF. The CDR3 DNA follows: TGTGCCAGCAGTTACTGGGCTAGCGGGGGGTTCGCAGATACGCAGTATTTT.

This clonotype has at least ten counts. This chain joins TRBV4-1 and TRBJ2-5; 10 bases align to TRBD1. V lost 4 bases to trimming and J lost 3 bases; unmatched junction nucleotides: 5. This CDR3 comprises 15 residues. The V gene's germline CDR1 is MGHRA and CDR2 YSYEKL. The CDR3 protein is CASSLYGTGEETQYF. The CDR3 DNA sequence: TGCGCCAGCAGCCTTTACGGGACAGGGGAAGAGACCCAGTACTTC.

V and J are TRBV12-3 or TRBV12-4 and TRBJ2-2; 7 bases match TRBD1. V trimming: 6 bases; J trimming: 4 bases; junction bases outside the gene matches: 5. CDR3 size: 14 residues. The CDR3 DNA is TGTGCCAGCAGACCGAACAGGGGCACCGGGGAGCTGTTTTTT. Its protein is CASRPNRGTGELFF.

This sequence joins TRBV7-2 and TRBJ1-1; 10 bases agree with TRBD1. J lost 0 bases, V lost 4 bases, and 5 bases had no gene match. Germline lookup yields CDR1 SGHTA and CDR2 FQGNSA. The CDR3 totals 16 residues. The CDR3 here is CASSWGGTGVNTEAFF. In nucleotides, the CDR3 is TGTGCCAGCAGCTGGGGTGGGACAGGGGTGAACACTGAAGCTTTCTTT.

There are many counts of this clonotype. The V gene is TRBV20-1, the J gene TRBJ1-1, with D possibly being TRBD1 (5 bases). This CDR3 is 14 amino acids long. CDR1 DFQATT and CDR2 SNEGSKA come from the germline V gene (reference sequence). V was trimmed by 5 bases and J by 11 bases, leaving 24 bases between them. The CDR3 DNA is TGCAGTGCTCCTAGGGGCACACCCGGGGGACCGGCTTTCTTT. It specifies CSAPRGTPGGPAFF.

This clonotype was seen a handful of times. The J gene is TRBJ1-2, the V gene TRBV28, with no clear D. The germline CDR1 and CDR2 sequences are MDHEN and SYDVKM. The length of the CDR3 is 13 residues. Trimming left V 4 bases short and J 7 bases short, with 13 bases between. Written as DNA, the CDR3 is TGTGCCAGCAGTTCGGACGGATCTGGTGGCTACACCTTC. Its protein is CASSSDGSGGYTF.

CDR3 DNA: TGCGCCAGCAGCCAAGACTTTCAAGTGAACACTGAAGCTTTCTTT. This gives the protein CASSQDFQVNTEAFF. V and J are TRBV4-3 and TRBJ1-1; D unresolved. The CDR3 is 15 residues long. Germline CDR1 reads LGHNA; CDR2 reads YSLEER. V lost 0 bases and J lost 0, with 8 bases in between.

This clonotype was seen only a few times. V usage is TRBV11-2 and J usage is TRBJ2-3, with a weak D call TRBD2 (6 bases). CDR1 and CDR2 (germline): SGHAT, FQNNGV. Trimming shortened V by 4 bases and J by 2 bases, and 13 bases separated the two germline ends. This CDR3 region has 15 residues. CDR3 bases: TGTGCCAGCAGCTCGAGACTAGGACTCACAGATACGCAGTATTTT. Its translation: CASSSRLGLTDTQYF.

The rearrangement joins TRBV5-1 to TRBJ2-7, with 11 nucleotides matching TRBD1. This CDR3 contains 14 residues. V was clipped by 4 bases and J by 6 bases; unmatched bases: 6. Germline V gene sequence: CDR1 SGHRS, CDR2 YFSETQ. The CDR3 region has the DNA TGCGCCAGCAGCGTCCGGGACAGGGGGGCCGAGCAGTACTTC. Protein: CASSVRDRGAEQYF.

Many counts were recorded for this clonotype. The chain recombines TRBV12-3 or TRBV12-4 with TRBJ1-2, with a tentative D call TRBD1 (5 bases). The CDR3 loop spans 15 amino acids. Trimming shortened V by 10 bases and J by 1 base, and 19 bases separated the two germline ends. The CDR3 spells CAIQGGTDFNYGYTF. In nucleotides, the CDR3 is TGTGCCATCCAGGGTGGAACAGATTTTAACTATGGCTACACCTTC.

The V call is TRBV5-1, the J call TRBJ1-1; maybe TRBD1 (6 bases). V dropped 0 bases and J dropped 0 bases, with 15 bases sitting between them. CDR1 is SGHRS and CDR2 is YFSETQ in the germline V gene. This CDR3 spans 17 amino acids. The CDR3 is CASSLGGAGGLNTEAFF. The CDR3 DNA is TGCGCCAGCAGCTTGGGGGGTGCCGGGGGCTTGAACACTGAAGCTTTCTTT.

The V call is TRBV20-1, the J call TRBJ2-7, with 7 bases lining up with TRBD1. CDR1 is DFQATT and CDR2 is SNEGSKA in the germline V gene (reference sequence). V lost 6 bases, J lost 3 bases, and 14 bases stayed unmatched. The CDR3 has 15 residues. The CDR3 DNA reads as TGCAGTGCCCAGTTTGGGACAGCGACCTTCTACGAGCAGTACGTC. Translated, it gives CSAQFGTATFYEQYV.

The chain combines TRBV20-1 with TRBJ1-6; D gene ambiguous. From germline, CDR1 is DFQATT and CDR2 SNEGSKA (reference sequence). V was trimmed by 4 bases and J by 10 bases, leaving 17 bases between them. The CDR3 loop spans 14 amino acids. The CDR3 loop reads CSAIRTLEESPLHF. The DNA of the CDR3 is TGCAGTGCTATAAGGACCCTGGAAGAGTCACCCCTCCACTTT.